The TCR beta chain described here comes from a study of beta chain features in type 1 diabetes. Whole-study findings and limits: Comparison showed that naive, central memory and Treg TCRB repertoires appeared more similar among patients than among healthy donors.

CDR3 length: 11 amino acids. In germline, CDR1 is SEHNR, CDR2 FQNEAQ (reference sequence). V gave up 4 bases and J gave up 6 bases, with 7 bases separating them. Remarks on this clone: What it binds is not known.

Of the isolated RNA, all was reverse transcribed, and so the sequenced material was expressed TCRB transcripts. Repertoires were generated with immunoSEQ multiplex PCR, while TCRdb's copy carries only in-frame clones and drops some. Of about 330,000 clones in the sample, approximately 10% were seen once. Researchers reported sorting CD4+ naive, central memory, regulatory and stem cell-like memory cells via CD45RO/CCR7/CD25/CD127/CD95/CD27. The chain carries TRBV7-9 and TRBJ2-7; no clear D. The clonotype was recovered from a woman in her twenties or thirties in good health. Input material: naive CD4+ T cells from blood. Here the CDR3 reads CASSYQAEQYF. The CDR3 DNA sequence: TGTGCCAGCAGCTATCAGGCCGAGCAGTACTTC.